This T cell receptor (beta chain) was recovered during a study of beta chain features in type 1 diabetes. Study summary: Patients and healthy donors were similar in age, gender and cell yields. Study-level points and caveats: Shorter TCRB CDR3s, moderately but significantly so, were found in Type 1 diabetes patients in all four CD4+ subsets.

The germline V gene encodes CDR1 MDHEN and CDR2 SYDVKM. The CDR3 runs to 17 residues. The V end lost 5 bases, the J end lost 0 bases, and 17 bases lay between the germline ends. Turning to this clone: Antigen unknown.

Since all of the isolated RNA was reverse transcribed, expressed TCRB transcripts were what got sequenced. Using immunoSEQ multiplex PCR, the repertoire was profiled, and TCRdb retains in-frame clones only, with some absent. The table has about 640,000 clones, over 10% seen once; the top ten hold more than 0.1%. A single heparinised draw of around 110 mL on average was taken per donor. The origin of this receptor is a man between 25 and 39 years old with type 1 diabetes. Specimen: naive CD4+ T cells from blood. The chain is built from TRBV28 and TRBJ1-3; D perhaps matches TRBD1 (5 bases). CDR3 in DNA: TGTGCCAGCAGTCAAGCAACCGCAGGGATCTCTGGAAACACCATATATTTT. Encoded protein: CASSQATAGISGNTIYF.